The TCR beta chain described here comes from a study of identical twins. TCRdb called the 5' RACE reads again in MiXCR, with one record for every CDR3 protein. The sample lists fewer than 250,000 distinct CDR3 sequences, about 16% seen once, with over 35% in the top ten. V was pared by 3 bases and J by 5 bases, with 24 bases between. The CDR3 consists of 17 residues. Germline CDR1 is SGDLS and CDR2 is YYNGEE. A further study also used this sample, focusing on T cells expressing NK-cell markers.

The specimen was CD8+ T cells sorted from blood. The V call is TRBV9, the J call TRBJ2-7; the D is unclear. This TCR was sampled from a woman aged 18-29 years in good health. CDR3 sequence reads: CASSGPPRPSAGHEQYF. CDR3 DNA sequence: TGTGCCAGCAGCGGGCCCCCCCGGCCTAGTGCTGGCCACGAGCAGTACTTC.